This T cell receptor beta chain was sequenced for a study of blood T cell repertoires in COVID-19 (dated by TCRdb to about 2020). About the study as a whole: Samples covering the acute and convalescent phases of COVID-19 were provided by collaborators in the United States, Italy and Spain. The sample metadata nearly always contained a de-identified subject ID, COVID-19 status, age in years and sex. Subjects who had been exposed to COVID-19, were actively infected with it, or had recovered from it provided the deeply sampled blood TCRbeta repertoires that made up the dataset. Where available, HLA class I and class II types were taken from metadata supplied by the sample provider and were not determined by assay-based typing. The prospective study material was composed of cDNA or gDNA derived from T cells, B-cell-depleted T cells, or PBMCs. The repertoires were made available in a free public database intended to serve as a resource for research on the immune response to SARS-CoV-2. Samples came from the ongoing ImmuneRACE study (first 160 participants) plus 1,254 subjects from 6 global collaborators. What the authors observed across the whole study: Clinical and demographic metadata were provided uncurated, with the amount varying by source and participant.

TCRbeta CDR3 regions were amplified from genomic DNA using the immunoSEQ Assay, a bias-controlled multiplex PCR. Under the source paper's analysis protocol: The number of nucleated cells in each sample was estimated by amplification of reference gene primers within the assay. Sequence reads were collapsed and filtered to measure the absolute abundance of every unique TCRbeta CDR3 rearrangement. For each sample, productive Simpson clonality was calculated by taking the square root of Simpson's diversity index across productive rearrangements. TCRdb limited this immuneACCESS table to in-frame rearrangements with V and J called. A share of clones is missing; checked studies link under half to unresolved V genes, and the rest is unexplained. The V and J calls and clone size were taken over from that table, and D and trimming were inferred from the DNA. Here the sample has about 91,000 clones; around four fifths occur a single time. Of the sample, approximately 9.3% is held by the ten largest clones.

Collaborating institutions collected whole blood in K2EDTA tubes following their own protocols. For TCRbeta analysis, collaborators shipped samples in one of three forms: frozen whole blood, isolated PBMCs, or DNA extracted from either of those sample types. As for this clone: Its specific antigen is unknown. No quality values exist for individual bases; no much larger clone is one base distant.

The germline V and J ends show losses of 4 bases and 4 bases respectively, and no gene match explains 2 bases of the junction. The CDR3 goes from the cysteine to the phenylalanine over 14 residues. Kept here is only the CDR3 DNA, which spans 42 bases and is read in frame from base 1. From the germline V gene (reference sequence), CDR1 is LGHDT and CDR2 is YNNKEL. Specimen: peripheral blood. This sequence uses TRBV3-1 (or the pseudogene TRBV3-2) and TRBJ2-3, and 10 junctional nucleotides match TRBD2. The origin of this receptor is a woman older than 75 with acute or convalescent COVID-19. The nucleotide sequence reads TGTGCCAGCAGCCGTGGACTAGCGGCAGATACGCAGTATTTT. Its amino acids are CASSRGLAADTQYF.